This TCR beta chain was obtained from a study of blood T cell repertoires in COVID-19. Participants were aged about 18 to 95 years, lived in about two dozen US areas, and enrolled virtually. The protocol was immunoSEQ multiplex PCR, while the TCRdb copy is restricted to in-frame clones and leaves out a portion. The table shows about 330,000 clones, with about 90% occurring only once. V was shortened by 2 bases and J by 10 bases, with 9 bases between the two germline ends. Germline lookup yields CDR1 MNHEY and CDR2 SMNVEV (reference sequence). This CDR3 contains 13 residues. The TCR was taken from a man aged 25-45 years who had recovered from COVID-19. The rearrangement joins TRBV27 to TRBJ1-6; no clear D. The sequenced sample consisted of PBMCs or T cells enriched from blood (not recorded which). The CDR3 bases are TGTGCCAGCAGTTTAAGCGGACGCTCACCCCTCCACTTT. It translates to CASSLSGRSPLHF.